This T cell receptor (beta chain) was recorded in a study of blood T cell repertoires in COVID-19. Study at large: Collection of acute and convalescent COVID-19 samples took place in the United States, Italy and Spain. From T cells, B-cell-depleted T cells, or PBMCs came the material, which was cDNA or gDNA.

The data were produced by immunoSEQ multiplex PCR, yet TCRdb's version contains in-frame clones alone and is incomplete. The repertoire holds about 63,000 clones, with just over 85% as singletons. What was sequenced was peripheral blood. This TCR derives from a human donor in a cohort sampled during active COVID-19.

The CDR3 here is CASTPGHVGGGTEAFF. The CDR3 region has the DNA TGTGCCAGCACCCCGGGCCACGTTGGGGGCGGCACTGAAGCTTTCTTT. V gene TRBV7-2 combines with J gene TRBJ1-1; a possible D gene is TRBD1 (6 bases). V lost 7 bases to trimming and J lost 4 bases, with 22 bases between them. The CDR3 contains 16 residues. Germline loops: CDR1 SGHTA, CDR2 FQGNSA. Supplemented by reference TRBV7-2 and TRBJ1-1, the full variable domain reads GAGVSQSPSNKVTEKGKDVELRCDPISGHTALYWYRQSLGQGLEFLIYFQGNSAPDKSGLPSDRFSAERTGGSVSTLTIQRTQQEDSAVYLCASTPGHVGGGTEAFFGQGTRLTVV.